These T cell receptor beta chains were read from a single sample in a study of blood T cell repertoires in COVID-19. Clones were sequenced by immunoSEQ multiplex PCR, and TCRdb holds only the in-frame ones, with some missing. There are about 70,000 clones in the sample; more than 75% occur only once, and roughly 16% lies in the top ten. Specimen: peripheral blood. All receptors derive from a human donor in a cohort sampled during active COVID-19. CDR3s include the opening cysteine and the closing phenylalanine or tryptophan. A D gene is named only where the DNA matches it firmly. Clone size appears in some rows only: once, few, many, or a class for an expanded clone.

j_gene,d_gene,abundance,v_gene,CDR3nt,CDR3aa
TRBJ2-1,-,-,TRBV4-1,TGCGCCAGCAGCCAGGGTAGCGCTAGCTCCTACAATGAGCAGTTCTTC,CASSQGSASSYNEQFF
TRBJ2-1,TRBD2,-,TRBV6-6,TGTGCCAGCAAGACTAGCGGAGAACAGTACAATGAGCAGTTCTTC,CASKTSGEQYNEQFF
TRBJ1-2,TRBD1,-,TRBV28,TGTGCCAGCAGTCTGGGACCGGGACAGGACAATGGCTACACCTTC,CASSLGPGQDNGYTF
TRBJ1-4,TRBD1,-,TRBV12-3/TRBV12-4,TGTGCCAGCCTGGACAGGGGTAATGAAAAACTGTTTTTT,CASLDRGNEKLFF
TRBJ2-6,TRBD1,few,TRBV5-8,TGTGCCAGCAGCTTGTGGACAGGGAGCTCTGGGGCCAACGTCCTGACTTTC,CASSLWTGSSGANVLTF
TRBJ2-3,-,-,TRBV5-1,TGCGCCAGCAGCTTGCAGGATGGGAGCACAGATACGCAGTATTTT,CASSLQDGSTDTQYF
TRBJ1-5,-,once,TRBV27,TGTGCCAGCAGTTCCCCCCCCGGAGGGCCCCAGCATTTT,CASSSPPGGPQHF
TRBJ1-1,-,-,TRBV3-1/TRBV3-2,TGTGCCAGCAGCCAAGTCAGGGCGGCGAACACTGAAGCTTTCTTT,CASSQVRAANTEAFF
TRBJ1-2,-,-,TRBV18,TGTGCCAGCTCCCTCGGGGCAGGGGCTAACTATGGCTACACCTTC,CASSLGAGANYGYTF
TRBJ2-7,-,-,TRBV14,TGTGCCAGTCTACGTACAGGAGACTACGAGCAGTACTTC,CASLRTGDYEQYF
TRBJ2-1,TRBD2,few,TRBV27,TGTGCCAGCAGTCCTGGAGTCTGGGGGCTAGCGGGAGGGCCAAATGAGCAGTTCTTC,CASSPGVWGLAGGPNEQFF
TRBJ1-6,TRBD1,-,TRBV28,TGTGCCAGCAGCCCCCGACAGGGGGGTTCACCCCTCCACTTT,CASSPRQGGSPLHF
TRBJ1-2,-,-,TRBV13,TGTGCCAGCAGCTTAGGGGAGAACTATGGCTACACCTTC,CASSLGENYGYTF
TRBJ1-5,-,-,TRBV7-2,TGTGCCAGCAGCCTAAGTTTAGGGGAGCCCCAGCATTTT,CASSLSLGEPQHF
TRBJ1-6,TRBD1,-,TRBV5-1,TGCGCCAGCAGCTCGGGGACAGGGGTTGGGAATTCACCCCTCCACTTT,CASSSGTGVGNSPLHF
TRBJ1-2,-,-,TRBV5-1,TGCGCCAGCAGACAGAACACAGGGTACGAATCCTCCTACACCTTC,CASRQNTGYESSYTF
TRBJ2-1,TRBD2,once,TRBV18,TGTGCCAGCTCACTCATCCCTTTAGCGGGAGATTCCAATGAGCAGTTCTTC,CASSLIPLAGDSNEQFF
TRBJ1-1,-,-,TRBV19,TGTGCCAGTAGTAAGGGGGGGGCTGGACAGACAATGAACACTGAAGCTTTCTTT,CASSKGGAGQTMNTEAFF
TRBJ1-3,-,few,TRBV28,TGTGCCAGCAGCCTACAGGGAAATTATGGAAACACCATATATTTT,CASSLQGNYGNTIYF
TRBJ2-3,-,-,TRBV5-1,TGCGCCAGCAGCTTGATTGGGTCGAGGGCAGATACGCAGTATTTT,CASSLIGSRADTQYF
TRBJ2-5,-,-,TRBV5-1,TGCGCCAGCAGCGTCGATACTATGGGCCAAGAGACCCAGTACTTC,CASSVDTMGQETQYF
TRBJ2-5,-,-,TRBV14,TGTGCCAGCAGCCAAGTTAGACAGACATCAGCCCAGTACTTC,CASSQVRQTSAQYF
TRBJ1-2,-,few,TRBV9,TGTGCCAGCAGCGTAACAGGAAACTATGGCTACACCTTC,CASSVTGNYGYTF
TRBJ2-1,TRBD2,-,TRBV29-1,TGCAGCGTTGATCCGGCTAGCGGGGCTTACAATGAGCAGTTCTTC,CSVDPASGAYNEQFF
TRBJ2-7,-,-,TRBV19,TGTGCCAGTAGTGCACTAGGGAACTACGAGCAGTACTTC,CASSALGNYEQYF
TRBJ1-5,TRBD1,-,TRBV27,TGTGCCAGCAGTACTCGGGGACAGGGGGCAGGCCAGCCCCAGCATTTT,CASSTRGQGAGQPQHF
TRBJ2-6,TRBD1,-,TRBV5-1,TGCGCCAGCAGCCCCAAGGTCGGGACAGGGTCTTTCTCTGGGGCCAACGTCCTGACTTTC,CASSPKVGTGSFSGANVLTF
TRBJ2-7,-,-,TRBV5-6,TGTGCCAGCAGCTTGGAACAGGGCGACGAGCAGTACTTC,CASSLEQGDEQYF
TRBJ1-6,-,-,TRBV7-2,TGTGCCAGCAGCCCCCGCGGGGGGTCAAATAATTCACCCCTCCACTTT,CASSPRGGSNNSPLHF
TRBJ2-5,TRBD1,-,TRBV11-3,TGTGCCAGCAGCTTCGACAGGGGAGAGGAAGAGACCCAGTACTTC,CASSFDRGEEETQYF
TRBJ1-1,TRBD1,few,TRBV6-1,TGTGCCAGCAGTGAAGGAATTGCGGGACAGACTGAAGCTTTCTTT,CASSEGIAGQTEAFF
TRBJ2-1,-,few,TRBV10-3,TGTGCCATCCGTGGAGAGGAAGCCGTGCAGTTCTTC,CAIRGEEAVQFF
TRBJ2-2,TRBD2,-,TRBV5-1,TGCGCCAGCAGCCCCGGGACTAGCGGCACCGGGGAGCTGTTTTTT,CASSPGTSGTGELFF
TRBJ1-2,-,-,TRBV7-9,TGTGCCAGCAGCTTATGGCGTGGGCAGGGGCGCTGGTTGGACTATGGCTACACCTTC,CASSLWRGQGRWLDYGYTF
TRBJ1-2,-,-,TRBV6-4,TGTGCCAGCAGTGACAGCTTTGGAGGGAGAAGTAATGGCTACACCTTC,CASSDSFGGRSNGYTF
TRBJ1-1,-,-,TRBV6-5,TGTGCCAGCAGAAAAACAGGTGAAGCTTTCTTT,CASRKTGEAFF